Detailed here is one TCR beta chain. Its antigen is still unknown. Each subset's genomic DNA was shared equally among a number of immunoSEQ plates. Repertoires were generated with immunoSEQ multiplex PCR, while TCRdb's copy carries only in-frame clones and drops some. In the table there are 2 million to 2.5 million clones, roughly 92% of which are singletons. The CDR3 runs to 14 residues. V lost 7 bases to trimming and J lost 3 bases, with 18 bases between them. Per germline, CDR1 SQVTM and CDR2 ANQGSEA. The data originate from a study of shared clonotypes between healthy human individuals. The study's findings and limits: Among the subsets, naive ones generally showed larger estimated richness than memory ones. In contrast to clonotypes shared by all four donors, non-shared clonotypes had lower generation probabilities.

V is TRBV29-1 and J is TRBJ1-2; no reliable D call. The clonotype was recovered from a man aged 18 to 29 in good health. Some clones in this sample may be carry-over from other donors' samples. The sample consisted of naive CD4+ T cells from PBMCs. Indicated subset: CD45RA+ positively selected. The CDR3 spells CSASRISVDYGYTF. DNA of the CDR3: TGCAGCGCTTCCCGGATATCGGTTGACTATGGCTACACCTTC. Variable domain in full (rest from reference TRBV29-1 and TRBJ1-2): SAVISQKPSRDICQRGTSLTIQCQVDSQVTMMFWYRQQPGQSLTLIATANQGSEATYESGFVIDKFPISRPNLTFSTLTVSNMSPEDSSIYLCSASRISVDYGYTFGSGTRLTVV.